These T cell receptor beta chains were read from a single sample in a study of T cell responses to AZD1222 COVID-19 vaccine. Only in-frame clones appear in the TCRdb table, and some are missing; sequencing was by immunoSEQ multiplex PCR. The data contain nearly 110,000 clones, roughly 90% of them singletons. The starting material was peripheral blood, obtained on day 0 of AZD1222 vaccination. These receptors all come from an adult in good health. Each CDR3 is given with its conserved first and last residue. The D gene is left open where the match is weak. Only part of the rows carry a size: once, few, many, or a class if the clone is expanded.

size: NA
V: TRBV18
J: TRBJ1-1
D: NA
DNA: TGTGCCAGCTCACCGCCAGCGGGACCTGAAGCTTTCTTT
CDR3: CASSPPAGPEAFF

size: NA
V: TRBV24-1
J: TRBJ2-2
D: NA
DNA: TGTGCCACCAGAAGTAGGGGCGATACCGGGGAGCTGTTTTTT
CDR3: CATRSRGDTGELFF

size: NA
V: TRBV7-8
J: TRBJ2-7
D: NA
DNA: TGTGCCAGCAGCCCCGTGGCAGGGACCTCCTACGAGCAGTACTTC
CDR3: CASSPVAGTSYEQYF

size: NA
V: TRBV10-3
J: TRBJ1-3
D: NA
DNA: TGTGCCATCAGTGAAGACAGTAGCGGGGAAAACACCATATATTTT
CDR3: CAISEDSSGENTIYF

size: NA
V: TRBV5-4
J: TRBJ2-3
D: NA
DNA: TGTGCCAGCAGCTTAGGGGAGGCCCATCTGTATACGCAGTATTTT
CDR3: CASSLGEAHLYTQYF

size: NA
V: TRBV18
J: TRBJ1-1
D: NA
DNA: TGTGCCAGCTCCCCTTCAGGTGGGAACACTGAAGCTTTCTTT
CDR3: CASSPSGGNTEAFF

size: NA
V: TRBV6-5
J: TRBJ1-2
D: NA
DNA: TGTGCCAGCAGTTACTCGAGAGGGAGCGGCTACACCTTC
CDR3: CASSYSRGSGYTF

size: NA
V: TRBV4-3
J: TRBJ2-3
D: TRBD2
DNA: TGCGCCAGCAGCCAACGGAGCGGGAGGGGGGCAACAGATACGCAGTATTTT
CDR3: CASSQRSGRGATDTQYF

size: NA
V: TRBV5-1
J: TRBJ2-1
D: TRBD2
DNA: TGCGCCAGCAGCTCTGGGAGCGGGGGAACCAATGAGCAGTTCTTC
CDR3: CASSSGSGGTNEQFF

size: NA
V: TRBV18
J: TRBJ2-4
D: TRBD2
DNA: TGTGCCAGCTCACCCGGACTAGCGGGAGATGAGGTTGACATTCAGTACTTC
CDR3: CASSPGLAGDEVDIQYF

size: NA
V: TRBV6-5
J: TRBJ2-7
D: NA
DNA: TGTGCCAGCAGTTCCCTCGTCTCCTACGAGCAGTACTTC
CDR3: CASSSLVSYEQYF

size: NA
V: TRBV28
J: TRBJ1-3
D: NA
DNA: TGTGCCAGCAGTATTCGGACAGTTGGAAACACCATATATTTT
CDR3: CASSIRTVGNTIYF

size: NA
V: TRBV9
J: TRBJ2-3
D: NA
DNA: TGTGCCAGCAGCGTCATGGGGGAAGGAGGGACGCAGTATTTT
CDR3: CASSVMGEGGTQYF

size: NA
V: TRBV25-1
J: TRBJ1-6
D: TRBD1
DNA: TGTGCCAGCAGTCCCATCACAAGGGGGCACTCACCCCTCCACTTT
CDR3: CASSPITRGHSPLHF

size: NA
V: TRBV19
J: TRBJ1-4
D: NA
DNA: TGTGCCAGTAGTGAGGGGGTGGCTGCTAATGAAAAACTGTTTTTT
CDR3: CASSEGVAANEKLFF

size: NA
V: TRBV11-3
J: TRBJ1-4
D: TRBD1
DNA: TGTGCCAGCAGCTTCTTAACAGGGGACGAAAAACTGTTTTTT
CDR3: CASSFLTGDEKLFF

size: once
V: TRBV5-4
J: TRBJ1-2
D: TRBD1
DNA: TGTGCCAGCAGCTACGACAGGGTTTACGATGGCTACACCTTC
CDR3: CASSYDRVYDGYTF

size: NA
V: TRBV2
J: TRBJ1-4
D: NA
DNA: TGTGCCAGCAAAGGGACCGGCGGGGAAAAACTGTTTTTT
CDR3: CASKGTGGEKLFF

size: NA
V: TRBV18
J: TRBJ1-5
D: NA
DNA: TGTGCCAGCTCACGGTCCGATCAGCCCCAGCATTTT
CDR3: CASSRSDQPQHF

size: NA
V: TRBV6-6
J: TRBJ2-7
D: TRBD1
DNA: TGTGCCAGCAGTTACTCGGACAGGGTACTAGAGCAGTACTTC
CDR3: CASSYSDRVLEQYF

size: NA
V: TRBV28
J: TRBJ2-3
D: TRBD2
DNA: TGTGCCAGCGGCACCCCAGCGGGAGGCACAGATACGCAGTATTTT
CDR3: CASGTPAGGTDTQYF

size: NA
V: TRBV7-3
J: TRBJ2-1
D: NA
DNA: TGTGCCAGCAGCCTTTCCGGGACCCCGGTTTCTGAGCAGTTCTTC
CDR3: CASSLSGTPVSEQFF

size: once
V: TRBV27
J: TRBJ1-2
D: NA
DNA: TGTGCCAGCAGACGGACAGCGGGGGTATACTATGGCTACACCTTC
CDR3: CASRRTAGVYYGYTF

size: NA
V: TRBV5-1
J: TRBJ1-6
D: NA
DNA: TGCGCCAGCAGCTTGGACACCAATAATTCACCCCTCCACTTT
CDR3: CASSLDTNNSPLHF

size: NA
V: TRBV5-1
J: TRBJ1-2
D: NA
DNA: TGCGCCAGCAGCTCGGGACGGCTCTATGGCTACACCTTC
CDR3: CASSSGRLYGYTF

size: NA
V: TRBV28
J: TRBJ1-2
D: NA
DNA: TGTGCCAGCAGTTTAAGGGCCAGGGGTTATGGCTACACCTTC
CDR3: CASSLRARGYGYTF

size: NA
V: TRBV19
J: TRBJ1-2
D: NA
DNA: TGTGCCAGTACTATAGGACCGAGTCGGTATGGCTACACCTTC
CDR3: CASTIGPSRYGYTF

size: NA
V: TRBV24-1
J: TRBJ1-2
D: NA
DNA: TGTGCCACCAGTGGTACAGCCCTCTATGGCTACACCTTC
CDR3: CATSGTALYGYTF

size: NA
V: TRBV5-1
J: TRBJ2-5
D: TRBD1
DNA: TGCGCCAGCAGCTTCGGGACAGGGGTGGGGGAGACCCAGTACTTC
CDR3: CASSFGTGVGETQYF

size: NA
V: TRBV28
J: TRBJ1-4
D: NA
DNA: TGTGCCAGCCGTTGGGGGGGGGACGAAAAACTGTTTTTT
CDR3: CASRWGGDEKLFF

size: NA
V: TRBV5-1
J: TRBJ2-7
D: NA
DNA: TGCGCCAGCAGCGGCCAACAGGGTTACGAGCAGTACTTC
CDR3: CASSGQQGYEQYF

size: few
V: TRBV11-3
J: TRBJ2-1
D: NA
DNA: TGTGCCAGCAGCTCCTTCAGCGGAGTATACAATGAGCAGTTCTTC
CDR3: CASSSFSGVYNEQFF

size: NA
V: TRBV7-3
J: TRBJ2-7
D: TRBD2
DNA: TGTGCCAGCAGCGTTAGCGGGGGATATGTATACGAGCAGTACTTC
CDR3: CASSVSGGYVYEQYF

size: NA
V: TRBV19
J: TRBJ1-5
D: NA
DNA: TGTGCCAGTAGTATAAGGCACACCCAGGCCACGAGCAATCAGCCCCAGCATTTT
CDR3: CASSIRHTQATSNQPQHF

size: NA
V: TRBV19
J: TRBJ2-3
D: TRBD1
DNA: TGTGCCAGCCGGGACAGGGGGTCAGATACGCAGTATTTT
CDR3: CASRDRGSDTQYF

size: NA
V: TRBV6-6
J: TRBJ2-7
D: NA
DNA: TGTGCCAGCAGTTACGGGGATTACCCTCCCTACGAGCAGTACTTC
CDR3: CASSYGDYPPYEQYF

size: NA
V: TRBV27
J: TRBJ2-1
D: NA
DNA: TGTGCCAGCAGTCCCGGAGGCGGGACTGGTTTGTACAATGAGCAGTTCTTC
CDR3: CASSPGGGTGLYNEQFF

size: NA
V: TRBV7-3
J: TRBJ1-2
D: NA
DNA: TGTGCCAGCAGCTTAACCCCGGGGCATGGCTACACCTTC
CDR3: CASSLTPGHGYTF

size: NA
V: TRBV9
J: TRBJ2-1
D: TRBD2
DNA: TGTGCCAGCAGCGAAAGCGGGAGGATTCACAATGAGCAGTTCTTC
CDR3: CASSESGRIHNEQFF

size: NA
V: TRBV24-1
J: TRBJ2-1
D: TRBD2
DNA: TGTGCCACCAGCGGGGGGCTAGCGGGAGGGTACAATGAGCAGTTCTTC
CDR3: CATSGGLAGGYNEQFF

size: NA
V: TRBV7-9
J: TRBJ1-6
D: NA
DNA: TGTGCCAGCAGCTTAGGGGGGGGTAATTCACCCCTCCACTTT
CDR3: CASSLGGGNSPLHF

size: NA
V: TRBV29-1
J: TRBJ1-4
D: TRBD1
DNA: TGCAGCGCTAAAGGGACAGGGGCGGATGAAAAACTGTTTTTT
CDR3: CSAKGTGADEKLFF

size: NA
V: TRBV11-2
J: TRBJ1-2
D: NA
DNA: TGTGCCAGCAGCTACGGACAGTCGGTTCCCCTCTATGGCTACACCTTC
CDR3: CASSYGQSVPLYGYTF

size: NA
V: TRBV27
J: TRBJ2-6
D: TRBD2
DNA: TGTGCCAGCAGTTTACTGCGGGGGGCTGCTGGGGCCAACGTCCTGACTTTC
CDR3: CASSLLRGAAGANVLTF

size: NA
V: TRBV6-2/TRBV6-3
J: TRBJ1-5
D: NA
DNA: TGTGCCAGCAGTTCTTTCAATCAGCCCCAGCATTTT
CDR3: CASSSFNQPQHF

size: NA
V: TRBV4-1
J: TRBJ1-5
D: NA
DNA: TGCGCCAGCAGCCAAGAGGAGGAACAGAGTAGCAATCAGCCCCAGCATTTT
CDR3: CASSQEEEQSSNQPQHF

size: NA
V: TRBV6-6
J: TRBJ2-7
D: TRBD2
DNA: TGTGCCAGCAGTTCGACTAGCGGGAGGTCCTACGAGCAGTACTTC
CDR3: CASSSTSGRSYEQYF

size: NA
V: TRBV5-1
J: TRBJ2-2
D: NA
DNA: TGCGCCAGCAGCTTGGGTTCAAACACCGGGGAGCTGTTTTTT
CDR3: CASSLGSNTGELFF

size: NA
V: TRBV19
J: TRBJ2-2
D: NA
DNA: TGTGCCAGTATTCAGACAGACGCGAACACCGGGGAGCTGTTTTTT
CDR3: CASIQTDANTGELFF

size: once
V: TRBV28
J: TRBJ1-2
D: NA
DNA: TGTGCCAGCAGTTTCCGCGGGGGAGCCAGGGGCTACACCTTC
CDR3: CASSFRGGARGYTF

size: NA
V: TRBV7-2
J: TRBJ1-6
D: NA
DNA: TGTGCCAGCAGCTTAGCGCCCAGGGACACCTATAATTCACCCCTCCACTTT
CDR3: CASSLAPRDTYNSPLHF

size: once
V: TRBV28
J: TRBJ2-5
D: NA
DNA: TGTGCCAGCAGTTTGGGGGGGGCCGGAGAGACCCAGTACTTC
CDR3: CASSLGGAGETQYF

size: NA
V: TRBV24-1
J: TRBJ1-2
D: TRBD1
DNA: TGTGCCACCAGTGCTGGGACAGCGGCGCCTTATGGCTACACCTTC
CDR3: CATSAGTAAPYGYTF

size: NA
V: TRBV6-7
J: TRBJ1-2
D: NA
DNA: TGTGCCAGCAGCTGGACCGGGGCCAAGAGCTATGGCTACACCTTC
CDR3: CASSWTGAKSYGYTF

size: NA
V: TRBV13
J: TRBJ1-1
D: TRBD1
DNA: TGTGCCAGCAGCTTGGGACAGCTTACTATATCTTTCTTT
CDR3: CASSLGQLTISFF